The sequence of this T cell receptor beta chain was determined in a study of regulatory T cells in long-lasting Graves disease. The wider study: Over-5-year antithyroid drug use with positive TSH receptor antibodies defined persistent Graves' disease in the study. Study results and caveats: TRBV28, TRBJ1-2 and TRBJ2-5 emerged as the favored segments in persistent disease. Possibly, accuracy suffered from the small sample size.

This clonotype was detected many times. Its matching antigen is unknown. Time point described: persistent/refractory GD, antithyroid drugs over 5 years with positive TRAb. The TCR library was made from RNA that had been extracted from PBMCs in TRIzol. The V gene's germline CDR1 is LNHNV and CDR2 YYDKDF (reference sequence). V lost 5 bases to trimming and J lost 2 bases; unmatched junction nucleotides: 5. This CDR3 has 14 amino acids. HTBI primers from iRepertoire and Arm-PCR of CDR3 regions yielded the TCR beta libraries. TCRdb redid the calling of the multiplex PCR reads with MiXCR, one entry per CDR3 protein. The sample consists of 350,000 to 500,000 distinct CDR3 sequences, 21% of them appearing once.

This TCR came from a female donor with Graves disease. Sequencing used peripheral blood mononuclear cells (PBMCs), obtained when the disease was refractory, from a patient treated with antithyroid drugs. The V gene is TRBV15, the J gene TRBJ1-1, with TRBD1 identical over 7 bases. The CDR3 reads CATSRDRANTEAFF. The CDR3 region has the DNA TGTGCCACCAGCCGCGACAGGGCCAACACTGAAGCTTTCTTT.